Following are 15 T cell receptor beta chains from one sample sequenced in a study of molecular identifiers for immune sequencing clone quantification. TCRdb passed the PCR reads through MiXCR, listing each CDR3 protein once. This table holds around 480,000 distinct CDR3 sequences, about a fifth found once. The sample taken for sequencing was naive CD8+ T cells from blood, with Jurkat cell RNA spiked in. As to subset: FACS-sorted CD8+CD4-CCR7+CD45RA+ naive T cells. The source is a human donor in good health. Some libraries in this study had Jurkat cell RNA spiked in.

A few counts support this clonotype. This chain uses TRBV7-9 with TRBJ2-5, with 7 bases aligning to TRBD1. Trimming removed 5 bases from V and 0 bases from J; junction bases left unmatched: 3. The CDR3 runs 14 residues. From germline, CDR1 is SEHNR and CDR2 FQNEAQ (reference sequence). The chain's CDR3 is CASSGGQNQETQYF. The CDR3 DNA follows: TGTGCCAGCAGCGGGGGACAGAACCAAGAGACCCAGTACTTC.

For this clonotype: The CDR3 ends on some other residue instead of the conserved phenylalanine or tryptophan, so this is likely a read error. The chain uses TRBV6-7 and TRBJ1-5, with D unclear. TRBV6-7 is an ORF; its function is uncertain. The CDR3 totals 12 residues. Trimming removed 6 bases from V and 7 bases from J, with 10 bases in between. CDR3 amino acids: CASRPGCQPQHL. CDR3 coding DNA: TGTGCCAGCAGGCCGGGTTGCCAGCCCCAGCATCTT.

This clonotype came up once. This may come from a read error, since a much larger clone is one base off. This chain connects TRBV7-9 to TRBJ1-1; TRBD1 aligns across 9 bases. Germline V gene sequence: CDR1 SEHNR, CDR2 FQNEAQ (reference sequence). This CDR3 is 13 amino acids long. The CDR3 reads CACSLRDREGAFF. CDR3 coding DNA: TGTGCCTGCAGCTTAAGGGACAGGGAAGGAGCTTTCTTT. The variable domain in full, with the rest retrieved from reference TRBV7-9 and TRBJ1-1, is DTGVSQNPRHKITKRGQNVTFRCDPISEHNRLYWYRQTLGQGPEFLTYFQNEAQLEKSRLLSDRFSAERPKGSFSTLEIQRTEQGDSAMYLCACSLRDREGAFFGQGTRLTVV.

This sequence joins TRBV6-5 and TRBJ2-4; TRBD1 might be the D (6 bases). Germline CDR1 is MNHEY and CDR2 is SVGAGI. Trimming cost V 0 bases and J 2 bases, with 11 bases left between them. This CDR3 is built from 16 residues. CDR3 region: CASSYSYRDTKNIQYF. The CDR3, as DNA: TGTGCCAGCAGTTACTCGTATAGGGACACCAAAAACATTCAGTACTTC.

This chain uses TRBV4-1 with TRBJ2-7, with D maybe TRBD2 (5 bases). Looked up from germline, CDR1 is MGHRA and CDR2 is YSYEKL. This CDR3 has 15 residues. The V gene lost 1 base and the J gene lost 3 bases, with 13 bases spanning the gap. The DNA for the CDR3 is TGCGCCAGCAGCCAAGCCGTCCTAGCAAGCTACGAGCAGTACTTC. It translates to CASSQAVLASYEQYF.

This clonotype was recorded many times. The chain combines TRBV9 with TRBJ2-2, with 10 positions matching TRBD2. Losses at the gene ends were 4 bases for V and 2 bases for J; bases not matched to a gene: 8. Germline loops: CDR1 SGDLS, CDR2 YYNGEE. The CDR3 loop spans 17 amino acids. CDR3 bases: TGTGCCAGCAGCTCATCTAGCGGGGGATTTAACACCGGGGAGCTGTTTTTT. This encodes CASSSSSGGFNTGELFF.

About this clonotype: A much larger clone differs by one base, so this may be a read error. J is TRBJ2-7 and V is TRBV7-2; 9 nucleotides line up with TRBD2. Looked up from germline, CDR1 is SGHTA and CDR2 is FQGNSA. V was clipped by 1 base and J by 4 bases; unmatched bases: 5. The CDR3 is made up of 15 amino acids. CDR3 sequence (DNA): TGTGCCAGCAGCTTAGGGGCGGGAGGGGAGTACGAGCAGTACTTC. Amino acids: CASSLGAGGEYEQYF.

The chain employs TRBV12-3 or TRBV12-4 and TRBJ2-3; D gene unclear. Trimming took off 5 bases at V and 0 bases at J, with 15 bases between the two ends. The CDR3 has 16 amino acids. In nucleotides, the CDR3 is TGTGCCAGCAGTCCGCCCCCAGAATCTAGCACAGATACGCAGTATTTT. Residues: CASSPPPESSTDTQYF.

This clonotype showed up many times. The chain joins TRBV13 to TRBJ1-1; TRBD1 might be the D (5 bases). CDR3 length: 16 residues. V lost 0 bases and J 1 base, leaving 12 bases between the germline ends. Germline assignment: CDR1 PRHDT and CDR2 FYEKMQ (reference sequence). The chain's CDR3 is CASSLGAGVGNTEAFF. In nucleotides, the CDR3 is TGTGCCAGCAGCTTAGGAGCGGGGGTAGGGAACACTGAAGCTTTCTTT.

This clonotype occurred a few times. The V call is TRBV10-3, the J call TRBJ2-5; 9 nucleotides agree with TRBD2. Germline values: CDR1 ENHRY, CDR2 SYGVKD. V trimming: 0 bases; J trimming: 2 bases; junction bases outside the gene matches: 7. The CDR3 has 17 amino acids. The CDR3 is CAISESVAGAVQETQYF. The CDR3 nucleotides read TGTGCCATCAGTGAGTCGGTAGCGGGAGCGGTACAAGAGACCCAGTACTTC.

This clonotype was seen a few times. V gene TRBV7-9 combines with J gene TRBJ1-1, with 7 positions matching TRBD1. The CDR3 is made up of 15 amino acids. Looked up from germline, CDR1 is SEHNR and CDR2 is FQNEAQ (reference sequence). With 5 bases clipped from V and 1 base from J, the junction kept 7 bases outside the gene matches. The CDR3 sequence: CASSQRGGSNTEAFF. The CDR3 nucleotides read TGTGCCAGCAGCCAAAGAGGGGGCTCGAACACTGAAGCTTTCTTT.

This clonotype was counted many times. This sequence joins TRBV29-1 and TRBJ2-7, with 9 bases aligning to TRBD1. Germline assignment: CDR1 SQVTM and CDR2 ANQGSEA. The CDR3 length is 13 residues. With V trimmed by 4 bases and J by 5 bases, 6 bases remained unmatched. Here the CDR3 DNA reads TGCAGCGTTGGCACAGGGGGCTGGAACGAGCAGTACTTC. This codes for CSVGTGGWNEQYF.

The genes are TRBV30 and TRBJ2-1; 10 nucleotides align to TRBD2. There are 14 residues in the CDR3. Unmatched junction bases numbered 4, after V lost 2 bases and J lost 6 bases. CDR1 is GTSNPN and CDR2 is SVGIG in the germline V gene (reference sequence). The CDR3 DNA reads TGTGCCTGGAGTATGTTAGCGGGGGGCAATGAGCAGTTCTTC. This gives the protein CAWSMLAGGNEQFF.

This clonotype showed up many times. V and J are TRBV12-3 or TRBV12-4 and TRBJ2-3; 8 bases line up with TRBD1. J was trimmed by 3 bases and V by 5 bases; bases with no gene match: 4. This CDR3 spans 14 amino acids. The CDR3 region has the DNA TGTGCCAGCAGTAGACAGGGGTTAACAGATACGCAGTATTTT. Its translation: CASSRQGLTDTQYF.

Points on this clonotype: Its ends do not fully match the called genes, so a read error is possible. This chain uses TRBV20-1 with TRBJ1-5, with D perhaps TRBD1 (5 bases). Germline V gives CDR1 DFQATT, CDR2 SNEGSKA (reference sequence). The length of the CDR3 is 14 residues. CDR3 nucleotides: TGCGGTGCTAGAGATGGACACAGCAATCAGCCCCAGCATTTT. It is translated as CGARDGHSNQPQHF.